These T cell receptor beta chains were read from a single sample in a study of beta chain features in type 1 diabetes. Assay used: immunoSEQ multiplex PCR; TCRdb lists only in-frame clones, some missing. The data contain 160,000 or so clones, almost 65% of them singletons. Sequencing was performed on naive CD4+ T cells from blood. These receptors came from a man aged 30 to 39 with type 1 diabetes. Each CDR3 is given with its conserved first and last residue. The order of the fields is D gene, V gene, clone size, J gene, CDR3 DNA, CDR3 protein. D genes are given only for firm matches. Some rows mark clone size as missing; the rest say once, few, many or name a class of expanded clone.

NA	TRBV19	NA	TRBJ2-7	TGTGCCAGTAGTATGACGAGGGGATACGAGCAGTACTTC	CASSMTRGYEQYF
NA	TRBV9	NA	TRBJ1-5	TGTGCCAGCAGCGTAGATGTAGGACAGAATCAGCCCCAGCATTTT	CASSVDVGQNQPQHF
TRBD1	TRBV30	few	TRBJ1-5	TGTGCCTGGAGTTCACAGGGGCGTCAGCCCCAGCATTTT	CAWSSQGRQPQHF
NA	TRBV29-1	few	TRBJ2-7	TGCAGCGTGTCCCCTGGGGGCAGGGGAGACGAGCAGTACTTC	CSVSPGGRGDEQYF
NA	TRBV30	once	TRBJ1-1	TGTGCCTGGAAGGAGGCAGTTGAGGCCCGAACTTTCTTT	CAWKEAVEARTFF
NA	TRBV29-1	once	TRBJ2-4	TGCAGCGCGGAGAGGGGGGGTGGAAACATTCAGTACTTC	CSAERGGGNIQYF
NA	TRBV13	NA	TRBJ2-3	TGTGCCAGCAGGTACCAAGATACGCAGTATTTT	CASRYQDTQYF
TRBD1	TRBV29-1	NA	TRBJ2-7	TGCAGCGCCGTTGGGACAGGCTACGAGCAGTACTTC	CSAVGTGYEQYF
NA	TRBV7-2	once	TRBJ1-5	TGTGCCAGCAGCTTAGCAGCAGGGGGCAATCAGCCCCAGCATTTT	CASSLAAGGNQPQHF
TRBD2	TRBV9	NA	TRBJ2-7	TGTGCCAGCAGCGAGACTAGCGGGGGCTCCTACGAGCAGTACTTC	CASSETSGGSYEQYF
TRBD1	TRBV7-2	few	TRBJ2-4	TGTGCCAGCAGCCCCAGAGGGGGCGGCAGGAACATTCAGTACTTC	CASSPRGGGRNIQYF
NA	TRBV18	few	TRBJ2-1	TGTGCCAGCTCACCCCTCGCCTACAATGAGCAGTTCTTC	CASSPLAYNEQFF
NA	TRBV20-1	few	TRBJ2-5	TGCAGTGCCCAGTTGGATAGGACCCAGTACTTC	CSAQLDRTQYF
NA	TRBV5-6	NA	TRBJ2-7	TGTGCCAGCAGCTTCTCCCACGAGCAGTACTTC	CASSFSHEQYF
TRBD1	TRBV19	few	TRBJ1-1	TGTGCCAGTAGTACCCTGACAGGGATCACTGAAGCTTTCTTT	CASSTLTGITEAFF
TRBD1	TRBV7-2	NA	TRBJ2-1	TGTGCCAGCAGCGGGACAGGGGGCGCTTCCTATGAGCAGTTCTTC	CASSGTGGASYEQFF
NA	TRBV28	once	TRBJ2-5	TGTGCCAGCACCCTCTCGGGTAGCGTGACCCAGTACTTC	CASTLSGSVTQYF
NA	TRBV13	NA	TRBJ2-7	TGTGCCAGCAGCTTAGTCGGCGGCCCTCAGCAGTACTTC	CASSLVGGPQQYF
NA	TRBV29-1	NA	TRBJ2-5	TGCAGCGTTGTCCTGACTTGGGGAGAGACCCAGTACTTC	CSVVLTWGETQYF
TRBD2	TRBV30	NA	TRBJ2-2	TGTGCCTCCCAAGGGGAGGGGAACACCGGGGAGCTGTTTTTT	CASQGEGNTGELFF
NA	TRBV30	few	TRBJ1-1	TGTGCCTGGGCAGCGGACACTGAAGCTTTCTTT	CAWAADTEAFF
TRBD1	TRBV7-2	NA	TRBJ2-1	TGTGCCAGCAGCTTAGACGGGACAGGGGGTATCAATGAGCAGTTCTTC	CASSLDGTGGINEQFF
NA	TRBV29-1	few	TRBJ2-3	TGCAGCCCAAATGAACTTTCGAGTAACTCAGATACGCAGTATTTT	CSPNELSSNSDTQYF
NA	TRBV4-3	NA	TRBJ1-1	TGCGCCAGCAGCCAAGGGCCAGGGAAGGCTTTCTTT	CASSQGPGKAFF
NA	TRBV10-3	NA	TRBJ1-1	TGTGCCATCAGTGACCTGGCGAACACTGAAGCTTTCTTT	CAISDLANTEAFF
NA	TRBV9	NA	TRBJ2-7	TGTGCCAGCAGCCTACGGACGGAGTACGAGCAGTACTTC	CASSLRTEYEQYF
NA	TRBV23-1	few	TRBJ2-7	TGCGCCAGCAGAAGAGGGGATCAGTACTTC	CASRRGDQYF
NA	TRBV7-6	once	TRBJ2-4	TGTGCCAGCAGCTTAGGGGGACTTGAAAACATTCAGTACTTC	CASSLGGLENIQYF
NA	TRBV30	NA	TRBJ2-1	TGTGCCTGGAGTGTCCAAGATGAGCAGTTCTTC	CAWSVQDEQFF
NA	TRBV15	NA	TRBJ2-7	TGTGCCACCAGCAGAGATCTAAACTACGAGCAGTACTTC	CATSRDLNYEQYF
TRBD2	TRBV7-9	NA	TRBJ2-5	TGTGCCAGCAGCTTAGGGACTAGCGGAGAGACCCAGTACTTC	CASSLGTSGETQYF
NA	TRBV29-1	few	TRBJ2-7	TGCAGCGCCCAGGGGGGCTACGAGCAGTACTTC	CSAQGGYEQYF
NA	TRBV7-2	NA	TRBJ2-1	TGTGCCAGCAGCACCACACTGGTGAACAATGAGCAGTTCTTC	CASSTTLVNNEQFF
TRBD1	TRBV5-1	NA	TRBJ2-7	TGCGCCAGCAGCTTCGGGACAGCTGGATTCTACGAGCAGTACTTC	CASSFGTAGFYEQYF
TRBD2	TRBV7-7	NA	TRBJ2-2	TGTGCTAGCAGCCCTAGCGGGGGGCACACCGGGGAGCTGTTTTTT	CASSPSGGHTGELFF
NA	TRBV6-4	NA	TRBJ2-3	TGTGCCAGCAGTAAACGGGCCTACACAGATACGCAGTATTTT	CASSKRAYTDTQYF
TRBD2	TRBV19	NA	TRBJ2-1	TGTGCCAGTAGTCTTAGCGGGGGCCCGGTTAATGAGCAGTTCTTC	CASSLSGGPVNEQFF
TRBD1	TRBV4-1	once	TRBJ2-7	TGCGCCAGCAGCCGGTCGACAGGGAACTACGAGCAGTACTTC	CASSRSTGNYEQYF
NA	TRBV9	NA	TRBJ2-5	TGTGCCAGCAGCGTAGCTGGGGGTATGGGCCAAGAGACCCAGTACTTC	CASSVAGGMGQETQYF
NA	TRBV7-6	NA	TRBJ1-1	TGTGCCAGCAGCTTAGCTGGGTATGACACTGAAGCTTTCTTT	CASSLAGYDTEAFF
NA	TRBV30	NA	TRBJ1-2	TGTGCCCTGGCCACAGAAAATAACTATGGCTACACCTTC	CALATENNYGYTF
NA	TRBV29-1	NA	TRBJ2-7	TGCAGCGTTGAAGCGGGGTCCTACGAGCAGTACTTC	CSVEAGSYEQYF
NA	TRBV30	once	TRBJ2-3	TGTGCCTGGAGTCCCCTAACAGATACGCAGTATTTT	CAWSPLTDTQYF
NA	TRBV14	NA	TRBJ1-6	TGTGCCAGCGCTCACCCGAATTCACCCCTCCACTTT	CASAHPNSPLHF
TRBD2	TRBV28	NA	TRBJ2-3	TGTGCCAGCAGTGCGGGACTAGCGGCGGGCACAGATACGCAGTATTTT	CASSAGLAAGTDTQYF
NA	TRBV25-1	NA	TRBJ2-7	TGTGCCAGCAGTGAATATAGCGACTACGAGCAGTACTTC	CASSEYSDYEQYF
TRBD1	TRBV25-1	NA	TRBJ2-6	TGTGCCAGCAGTGTTACAGGGGCTGGGGCCAACGTCCTGACTTTC	CASSVTGAGANVLTF
NA	TRBV7-9	NA	TRBJ2-1	TGTGCCAGCAGCTTAGTGGGGGCCTACAATGAGCAGTTCTTC	CASSLVGAYNEQFF
TRBD1	TRBV2	NA	TRBJ2-7	TGTGCCAGCAGTCTTGGGACAGGGGGCTACGAGCAGTACTTC	CASSLGTGGYEQYF
NA	TRBV9	NA	TRBJ2-1	TGTGCCAGCAGCGTAGGACCAAGCGGAATTTGGGACGGGAAACCTGAAATCTACAATGAGCAGTTCTTC	CASSVGPSGIWDGKPEIYNEQFF
NA	TRBV30	NA	TRBJ2-2	TGTGCCTGGCGGACCCTGTACACCGGGGAGCTGTTTTTT	CAWRTLYTGELFF
NA	TRBV7-6	NA	TRBJ2-1	TGTGCCAGCAGCTCGACAGTCAGCTCCTACAATGAGCAGTTCTTC	CASSSTVSSYNEQFF
TRBD1	TRBV30	NA	TRBJ1-5	TGTGCCTACGAGACAGGGACTCCTCAGCCCCAGCATTTT	CAYETGTPQPQHF
NA	TRBV9	few	TRBJ2-2	TGTGCCAGCAGTGAGACAGCGAACACCGGGGAGCTGTTTTTT	CASSETANTGELFF
NA	TRBV20-1	NA	TRBJ2-1	TGCAGCGCCGGGTGGAATGAGCAGTTCTTC	CSAGWNEQFF
NA	TRBV7-2	NA	TRBJ1-5	TGTGCCAGCAGCCCGGTGGGAGGGAATCAGCCCCAGCATTTT	CASSPVGGNQPQHF
TRBD1	TRBV29-1	NA	TRBJ2-7	TGCAGCGTTGATGTGCAGGGGGCCAACGAGCAGTACTTC	CSVDVQGANEQYF
NA	TRBV20-1	NA	TRBJ1-1	TGCAGTGCAGAGCTAGGGCAGATTCGCTTT	CSAELGQIRF
TRBD1	TRBV29-1	NA	TRBJ1-6	TGCAGCGTAAGGACAGGGAATAATTCACCCCTCCACTTT	CSVRTGNNSPLHF